These 19 T cell receptor beta chains share one sample of origin, sequenced in a study of blood T cell repertoires in COVID-19. Profiling relied on immunoSEQ multiplex PCR, and the TCRdb table lists in-frame clones only, not all of them. Of about 180,000 clones in the sample, 80% to 90% were seen once. The source material was peripheral blood. These receptors were collected from a woman in her forties or fifties with COVID-19, enrolled during active disease.

The chain carries TRBV18 and TRBJ1-5; perhaps TRBD1 as D (6 bases). The V gene's germline CDR1 is KGHSH and CDR2 LQKENI. The CDR3 has 13 amino acids. The V end was cut by 1 base, the J end by 5 bases, with 6 bases between. CDR3 region: CASSPQGDQPQHF. CDR3 coding DNA: TGTGCCAGCTCACCACAGGGGGATCAGCCCCAGCATTTT.

The chain recombines TRBV12-3 or TRBV12-4 with TRBJ1-1; D is unresolved. This CDR3 spans 12 amino acids. V was trimmed by 4 bases and J by 11 bases, leaving 14 bases between them. For the CDR3, the DNA is TGTGCCAGCAGTTACTCGAGGGTCGCGGCTTTCTTT. Translation gives CASSYSRVAAFF.

On this clone itself: The same CDR3 is also encoded by other DNA sequences in this sample. V gene TRBV27 combines with J gene TRBJ1-1, with 7 bases lining up with TRBD1. The CDR3 is made up of 14 amino acids. Unmatched junction bases numbered 2, after V lost 3 bases and J lost 1 base. In germline, CDR1 is MNHEY, CDR2 SMNVEV (reference sequence). CDR3 coding DNA: TGTGCCAGCAGTTTGGGACAGACGAACACTGAAGCTTTCTTT. Translated: CASSLGQTNTEAFF.

This clone has a single count. V and J are TRBV7-9 and TRBJ2-3; 9 nucleotides align to TRBD2. There are 16 residues in the CDR3. The germline gives CDR1 SEHNR, CDR2 FQNEAQ (reference sequence). J was trimmed by 5 bases and V by 4 bases; bases with no gene match: 10. The CDR3 is CASSSTEAGGIDTQYF. In DNA form, the CDR3 reads TGTGCCAGCAGCTCTACCGAAGCGGGGGGCATAGATACGCAGTATTTT.

This chain uses TRBV19 with TRBJ1-2; 7 bases fit TRBD1. Germline V gene lookup returns CDR1 LNHDA and CDR2 SQIVND (reference sequence). J lost 2 bases, V lost 6 bases, and 12 bases had no gene match. CDR3 length equals 16 residues. For the CDR3, the DNA is TGTGCCAGTAGACAGGAGATGGGCAGGGGGAACTATGGCTACACCTTC. Its translation is CASRQEMGRGNYGYTF.

The rearrangement links TRBV28 to TRBJ2-1; 9 nucleotides align to TRBD2. V dropped 3 bases and J dropped 7; count of bases not matched to a gene: 7. The germline V gene has CDR1 MDHEN and CDR2 SYDVKM. The CDR3 is 15 residues long. CDR3 in amino acids: CASSFYRAGGNEQFF. The CDR3 DNA follows: TGTGCCAGCAGTTTTTACCGAGCGGGGGGTAATGAGCAGTTCTTC. The whole variable domain, remainder taken from reference TRBV28 and TRBJ2-1, is DVKVTQSSRYLVKRTGEKVFLECVQDMDHENMFWYRQDPGLGLRLIYFSYDVKMKEKGDIPEGYSVSREKKERFSLILESASTNQTSMYLCASSFYRAGGNEQFFGPGTRLTVL.

Here the CDR3 reads CASRPSGGKNYGYTF. The CDR3 DNA follows: TGTGCCAGCAGGCCCTCGGGGGGGAAGAACTATGGCTACACCTTC. The chain is built from TRBV6-5 and TRBJ1-2, with D perhaps matching TRBD1 (5 bases). V was cut by 6 bases and J by 2 bases, with 16 bases left in between. The CDR3 runs 15 residues. In germline, CDR1 is MNHEY, CDR2 SVGAGI.

V is TRBV6-1 and J is TRBJ1-2; D gene unclear. V lost 2 bases, J lost 3 bases, and 7 bases lay in between. There are 13 residues in the CDR3. The V gene's germline CDR1 is MNHNS and CDR2 SASEGT. CDR3 residues: CASSETGDYGYTF. The CDR3 bases are TGTGCCAGCAGTGAAACCGGGGACTATGGCTACACCTTC.

This sequence joins TRBV5-4 and TRBJ1-5, with D uncertain. Per germline, CDR1 SGHNT and CDR2 YYREEE (reference sequence). The CDR3 extends over 15 amino acids. The germline V and J ends were trimmed by 0 bases and 5 bases, with 12 bases remaining between them. In DNA form, the CDR3 reads TGTGCCAGCAGCTTGGTAGGTCGCCAGGATCAGCCCCAGCATTTT. Amino acid sequence: CASSLVGRQDQPQHF.

This rearrangement joins TRBV15 to TRBJ2-3, with a weak D call TRBD2 (6 bases). This CDR3 is 13 amino acids long. The ends were cut back, 9 bases at V and 2 bases at J, with 12 bases in the middle. Germline-derived CDR1 and CDR2 are LNHNV and YYDKDF (reference sequence). CDR3 coding DNA: TGTGCCACGGGGGGTCAAGACACAGATACGCAGTATTTT. This translates into CATGGQDTDTQYF.

The chain uses TRBV2 and TRBJ1-4; 8 bases match TRBD1. Germline CDR1 SNHLY, CDR2 FYNNEI. The CDR3 length is 15 residues. Losses at the gene ends were 8 bases for V and 4 bases for J; bases not matched to a gene: 9. The CDR3 coding sequence is TGTGCCAGCCTCCCGAGGACAGGGCTTAATGAAAAACTGTTTTTT. Its translation: CASLPRTGLNEKLFF.

This chain links TRBV12-3 or TRBV12-4 with TRBJ1-5; possible D gene TRBD1, 5 bases. V was clipped by 7 bases and J by 6 bases, with 10 bases between them. The CDR3 runs 12 residues. CDR3 DNA sequence: TGTGCCAGCATGGACACAGGTCAGCCCCAGCATTTT. Residues: CASMDTGQPQHF.

This clone was picked up one time. The chain carries TRBV19 and TRBJ2-3; possible D gene TRBD2, 6 bases. CDR1 and CDR2 from the germline V gene are LNHDA and SQIVND (reference sequence). The CDR3 contains 14 residues. V was trimmed by 4 bases and J by 0 bases, leaving 8 bases between them. CDR3 sequence reads: CASSTGTSTDTQYF. The CDR3 DNA sequence: TGTGCCAGTAGTACAGGGACTAGCACAGATACGCAGTATTTT.

The rearrangement uses TRBV7-9 and TRBJ2-5; tentatively, D is TRBD1 (6 bases). The CDR3 loop spans 16 amino acids. V shed 1 base and J shed 0 bases, with 12 bases lying between them. Germline CDR1 is SEHNR and CDR2 is FQNEAQ (reference sequence). DNA of the CDR3: TGTGCCAGCAGCTTAGGCCTCGACAGGTACCAAGAGACCCAGTACTTC. This codes for CASSLGLDRYQETQYF.

The J gene is TRBJ2-3, the V gene TRBV19; 10 bases line up with TRBD2. Germline CDR1 reads LNHDA; CDR2 reads SQIVND (reference sequence). The CDR3 consists of 17 residues. Trimming took 3 bases from V and 1 from J; bases not matched to a gene: 7. CDR3 bases: TGTGCCAGTAGTATGGAAAAAGCGGGGGGGGGCACAGATACGCAGTATTTT. It is translated as CASSMEKAGGGTDTQYF.

V gene TRBV6-2 or TRBV6-3 combines with J gene TRBJ1-1; 7 nucleotides match TRBD1. The germline V gene has CDR1 MNHEY and CDR2 SVGEGT. The CDR3 totals 15 residues. V gave up 4 bases and J gave up 3 bases; unmatched junction bases: 8. The CDR3 bases are TGTGCCAGCAGTTCGACAGGGCCTAGCGACACTGAAGCTTTCTTT. Its protein is CASSSTGPSDTEAFF.

A remark on this clone: The sample contains more than one DNA sequence encoding this CDR3. V gene TRBV4-1 combines with J gene TRBJ1-4; 9 bases match TRBD1. Germline trimming cut 4 bases from V and 8 bases from J; bases unmatched to any gene: 5. Looked up from germline, CDR1 is MGHRA and CDR2 is YSYEKL. CDR3 length: 14 residues. CDR3 nucleotides: TGCGCCAGCAGCCCGGGACAGGGAGGGGAAAAACTGTTTTTT. Translation: CASSPGQGGEKLFF.

The sample holds one count of this clone. The V gene is TRBV19, the J gene TRBJ2-1; 13 positions match TRBD2. The CDR3 runs 15 residues. Unmatched junction bases numbered 7, after V lost 6 bases and J lost 8 bases. In germline, CDR1 is LNHDA, CDR2 SQIVND (reference sequence). This CDR3 is CASRPLAGGFDEQFF. CDR3 DNA sequence: TGTGCCAGTAGGCCACTAGCGGGGGGGTTCGATGAGCAGTTCTTC.

This clone came up a few times. The chain couples TRBV7-2 to TRBJ2-7; D is unclear. Trimming stripped 3 bases from V and 3 bases from J, with 9 bases between. This CDR3 is built from 13 residues. Germline CDR1 SGHTA, CDR2 FQGNSA. The CDR3 nucleotides read TGTGCCAGCAGCTTCCTGTCCAGCTACGAGCAGTACTTC. Translation: CASSFLSSYEQYF. The variable domain in full, with the rest retrieved from reference TRBV7-2 and TRBJ2-7, is GAGVSQSPSNKVTEKGKDVELRCDPISGHTALYWYRQSLGQGLEFLIYFQGNSAPDKSGLPSDRFSAERTGGSVSTLTIQRTQQEDSAVYLCASSFLSSYEQYFGPGTRLTVT.